Listed below are T cell receptor beta chains from one sample, sequenced in a study of T cell repertoires in cytomegalovirus infection. MiXCR was run by TCRdb on the reads, yielding one entry per CDR3 protein. The table records about 360,000 distinct CDR3 sequences, roughly 20% of them present only once. The sample taken for sequencing was PBMCs. Receptors originate from a human donor in good health (CMV status not recorded). Some clones in this sample may be carry-over from other donors' samples. Each CDR3 is given without its conserved first and last residue.

V gene	J gene	CDR3 protein
TRBV27	TRBJ2-4	ASSKIGQGAKNIQY
TRBV12-3/TRBV12-4	TRBJ2-1	ASSFGGRYNEQF
TRBV7-6	TRBJ1-1	ASSLARVGGRGTEAF
TRBV20-1	TRBJ1-1	SARGDRGRGTEAF
TRBV12-3/TRBV12-4	TRBJ1-1	ASSLAPGEWLTEAF
TRBV7-9	TRBJ2-7	ASSLTGGGSYEQY
TRBV4-1	TRBJ2-1	ASSRRREGEQF
TRBV25-1	TRBJ2-1	ASSVLAGGVQNEQF
TRBV18	TRBJ2-7	ASSPTSGASYEQY
TRBV20-1	TRBJ2-3	SGDEGGSTDTQY
TRBV10-3	TRBJ2-5	AISESGSGRAGSETQY
TRBV19	TRBJ2-7	ASSIIISSYEQY
TRBV4-1	TRBJ2-7	ASSQNNEAPEIEQY
TRBV20-1	TRBJ2-7	SVPSSGTYEQY
TRBV2	TRBJ2-3	ASSDGTTDTDTQY
TRBV19	TRBJ2-3	ASSFEDAGRRDTQY
TRBV11-2	TRBJ1-3	ASSHTQTGRSNTIY
TRBV6-1	TRBJ1-2	ASRGLGVSYGYT
TRBV7-2	TRBJ1-4	ASSLDRGNEKLF
TRBV28	TRBJ1-1	ASSSRGTGTEAF
TRBV7-8	TRBJ2-5	ASSIRDREGQETQY
TRBV7-6	TRBJ2-5	ASSLRLAGVGTQY
TRBV7-2	TRBJ2-4	ASSGPKNIQY
TRBV18	TRBJ1-1	ASSIWENTEAF
TRBV6-6	TRBJ2-1	ASTRGGRTYNEQF
TRBV19	TRBJ2-1	ASSAPITWTELKEFEQF
TRBV10-3	TRBJ2-2	AISPPRSGNTGELF
TRBV12-3/TRBV12-4	TRBJ1-5	ASSPGTFRQPQH
TRBV6-6	TRBJ2-2	ASSYSSGTGELF
TRBV12-3/TRBV12-4	TRBJ2-7	ASSYSGGGQY
TRBV5-5	TRBJ1-5	ASSLGGVAQPQH
TRBV7-2	TRBJ2-3	ASSLRWTGAVGTDTQY
TRBV28	TRBJ1-5	ASSFSGLGNQPQH
TRBV7-2	TRBJ1-2	ASSLWGGYGYT
TRBV7-8	TRBJ1-1	ASSPREMAVNTEAF
TRBV7-8	TRBJ2-1	ASSWTSGGGYYNEQF
TRBV20-1	TRBJ2-7	SALTGSEDEQY
TRBV12-3/TRBV12-4	TRBJ1-5	ASSFQGQSNQPQH